The 14 T cell receptor beta chains below were found in one sample sequenced in a study of blood T cell repertoires in COVID-19. Method: immunoSEQ multiplex PCR; TCRdb's copy keeps in-frame clones and lacks some. The sample has some 210,000 clones; approximately 80% are singletons. The specimen sequenced was PBMCs or T cells enriched from blood (not recorded which). Receptors were obtained from a man younger than 45 with acute COVID-19.

J is TRBJ1-2 and V is TRBV27, with D possibly matching TRBD1 (6 bases). The germline gives CDR1 MNHEY, CDR2 SMNVEV (reference sequence). The CDR3 has 14 amino acids. The ends were cut back, 6 bases at V and 2 bases at J, with 13 bases in the middle. CDR3 sequence reads: CASRTNTGNYGYTF. As DNA, the CDR3 is TGTGCCAGCAGAACAAATACAGGGAACTATGGCTACACCTTC.

The chain has TRBV28 and TRBJ2-7, with D possibly matching TRBD2 (6 bases). The CDR3 covers 14 residues. V dropped 6 bases and J dropped 0 bases, with 12 bases sitting between them. Germline V gene lookup returns CDR1 MDHEN and CDR2 SYDVKM. CDR3 coding DNA: TGTGCCAGCAGCCCCCGGACTACCTCCTACGAGCAGTACTTC. Translation: CASSPRTTSYEQYF.

This clone was seen just once. This chain uses TRBV10-3 with TRBJ2-2, with 12 positions matching TRBD1. CDR1 is ENHRY, CDR2 SYGVKD, per germline. The CDR3 runs 14 residues. V lost 6 bases to trimming and J lost 6 bases; unmatched junction nucleotides: 2. CDR3 bases: TGTGCCATCAGGGGACAGGGGGCCGCCGGGGAGCTGTTTTTT. Its translation is CAIRGQGAAGELFF.

The CDR3 is CASRLNVGPSANYGYTF. The CDR3 region has the DNA TGTGCCAGTAGACTTAACGTGGGCCCCTCGGCTAACTATGGCTACACCTTC. The chain joins TRBV19 to TRBJ1-2; D unresolved. The V gene lost 6 bases and the J gene lost 0 bases, with 20 bases spanning the gap. CDR3 length equals 17 residues. The germline V gene has CDR1 LNHDA and CDR2 SQIVND (reference sequence).

The V gene is TRBV11-2, the J gene TRBJ1-3; D might be TRBD1 (6 bases). The V end was cut by 0 bases, the J end by 4 bases, with 10 bases between. This CDR3 is 15 amino acids long. CDR1 is SGHAT and CDR2 is FQNNGV in the germline V gene. The CDR3 here is CASSLDRGSGNTIYF. The CDR3 bases are TGTGCCAGCAGCTTAGACAGGGGAAGCGGAAACACCATATATTTT.

The genes are TRBV7-2 and TRBJ1-4; D is unresolved. This CDR3 region has 15 residues. Germline assignment: CDR1 SGHTA and CDR2 FQGNSA. V was trimmed by 5 bases and J by 8 bases, leaving 18 bases between them. This CDR3 reads CASSTQTSPGEKLFF. The CDR3 region has the DNA TGTGCCAGCAGCACGCAGACGTCACCCGGGGAAAAACTGTTTTTT.

V gene TRBV9 combines with J gene TRBJ1-4, with TRBD1 identical over 7 bases. Germline values: CDR1 SGDLS, CDR2 YYNGEE. The CDR3 has 16 amino acids. The V segment lost 0 bases and the J segment 4 bases; nucleotides outside the gene matches: 6. The CDR3 loop is CASSVGNQGVNEKLFF. CDR3 DNA: TGTGCCAGCAGCGTAGGAAACCAGGGGGTTAATGAAAAACTGTTTTTT.

The chain combines TRBV27 with TRBJ1-1; D call uncertain. Germline V gene data show CDR1 as MNHEY and CDR2 as SMNVEV (reference sequence). V shed 7 bases and J shed 2 bases, with 8 bases lying between them. The CDR3 runs 12 residues. The CDR3 sequence: CASNEGNTEAFF. Written as DNA, the CDR3 is TGTGCCAGCAACGAGGGAAACACTGAAGCTTTCTTT.

This chain links TRBV6-5 with TRBJ1-5; D ambiguous. Looked up from germline, CDR1 is MNHEY and CDR2 is SVGAGI. This CDR3 is built from 11 residues. Trimming took 5 bases from V and 7 from J, leaving 6 bases between them. CDR3 coding DNA: TGTGCCAGCAGTCTGCAGCAGCCCCAGCATTTT. Translated, it gives CASSLQQPQHF.

The chain couples TRBV10-3 to TRBJ1-3; weak D call: TRBD1 (6 bases). The germline V and J ends were trimmed by 0 bases and 2 bases, with 8 bases remaining between them. The CDR3 totals 15 residues. Germline V gives CDR1 ENHRY, CDR2 SYGVKD. The chain's CDR3 is CAISESNRAGNTIYF. CDR3 DNA sequence: TGTGCCATCAGTGAGTCGAACAGGGCTGGAAACACCATATATTTT.

V usage is TRBV2 and J usage is TRBJ1-1, with unresolved D. CDR3 length equals 15 residues. Germline CDR1 SNHLY, CDR2 FYNNEI. V was clipped by 2 bases and J by 5 bases, with 15 bases between them. The CDR3 bases are TGTGCCAGCAGTGAAACCGAAGTCCCGGGTACTGAAGCTTTCTTT. It translates to CASSETEVPGTEAFF. Together with reference TRBV2 and TRBJ1-1, the CDR3 gives the full variable domain: EPEVTQTPSHQVTQMGQEVILRCVPISNHLYFYWYRQILGQKVEFLVSFYNNEISEKSEIFDDQFSVERPDGSNFTLKIRSTKLEDSAMYFCASSETEVPGTEAFFGQGTRLTVV.

The chain employs TRBV13 and TRBJ1-3; D is ambiguous. CDR1 is PRHDT, CDR2 FYEKMQ, per germline (reference sequence). The germline V and J ends were trimmed by 5 bases and 1 base, with 6 bases remaining between them. The CDR3 has 13 amino acids. CDR3 nucleotide sequence: TGTGCCAGCAGCCCCTATTCTGGAAACACCATATATTTT. Translated: CASSPYSGNTIYF. The complete variable domain, with remaining parts taken from reference TRBV13 and TRBJ1-3, reads AAGVIQSPRHLIKEKRETATLKCYPIPRHDTVYWYQQGPGQDPQFLISFYEKMQSDKGSIPDRFSAQQFSDYHSELNMSSLELGDSALYFCASSPYSGNTIYFGEGSWLTVV.

V gene TRBV28 combines with J gene TRBJ2-1; D possibly corresponds to TRBD1 (6 bases). Germline V gene lookup returns CDR1 MDHEN and CDR2 SYDVKM. V gave up 3 bases and J gave up 7 bases, with 13 bases separating them. The CDR3 consists of 14 residues. CDR3 region: CASSLAQGSNEQFF. DNA of the CDR3: TGTGCCAGCAGTTTGGCGCAGGGGTCAAATGAGCAGTTCTTC.

The chain has TRBV25-1 and TRBJ2-5, with D uncertain. V gave up 2 bases and J gave up 2 bases, with 9 bases separating them. Germline CDR1 reads MGHDK; CDR2 reads SYGVNS. The CDR3 sequence is 14 residues long. The CDR3 here is CASSERATQETQYF. As DNA, the CDR3 is TGTGCCAGCAGTGAACGCGCTACTCAAGAGACCCAGTACTTC.